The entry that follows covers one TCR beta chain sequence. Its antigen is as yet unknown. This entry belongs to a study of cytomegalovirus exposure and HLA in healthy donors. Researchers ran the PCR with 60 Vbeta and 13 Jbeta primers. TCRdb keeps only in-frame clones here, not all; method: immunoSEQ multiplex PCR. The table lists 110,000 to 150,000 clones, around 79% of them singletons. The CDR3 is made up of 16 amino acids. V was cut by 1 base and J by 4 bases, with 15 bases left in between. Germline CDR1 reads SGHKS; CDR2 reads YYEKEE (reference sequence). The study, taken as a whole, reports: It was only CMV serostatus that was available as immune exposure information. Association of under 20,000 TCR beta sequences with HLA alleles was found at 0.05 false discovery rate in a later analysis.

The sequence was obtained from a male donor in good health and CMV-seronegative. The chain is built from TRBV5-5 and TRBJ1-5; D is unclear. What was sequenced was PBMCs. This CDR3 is CASSLTRTEINQPQHF. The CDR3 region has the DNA TGTGCCAGCAGCTTGACTAGGACGGAAATAAATCAGCCCCAGCATTTT.